This record looks at one TCR beta chain sequence and its context. The germline gives CDR1 SGHTA, CDR2 FQGTGA. V lost 1 base and J lost 0; bases outside the gene matches: 2. CDR3 size: 16 residues. The data are from a study of cytomegalovirus exposure and HLA in healthy donors. 13 Jbeta primers and 60 Vbeta primers were used for the PCR. Method: immunoSEQ multiplex PCR; TCRdb's copy keeps in-frame clones and lacks some. The profile shows approximately 190,000 clones, around 87% of them singletons. The receptor was isolated from a boy between 2 and 10 years old in good health and CMV-seronegative. This sequence joins TRBV7-3 and TRBJ2-1; 8 bases match TRBD2. Sequenced: PBMCs. The CDR3 is CASSLMGTSSYNEQFF. Written as DNA, the CDR3 is TGTGCCAGCAGCTTAATGGGGACTAGCTCCTACAATGAGCAGTTCTTC.